The 9 T cell receptor beta chains below were found in one sample sequenced in a study of T cells in Graves' hyperthyroidism and ophthalmopathy. Amplification targeted TCR beta CDR3 regions from RNA transcripts. RT-PCR in the first round (using the HTBI primer set) targeted the TCR CDR3. TCRdb redid the calling of the multiplex PCR reads with MiXCR, one entry per CDR3 protein. The sample lists about 53,000 distinct CDR3 sequences; approximately 50% were seen once. The sample consisted of blood. Every receptor here comes from a woman in her 30s with Graves' ophthalmopathy.

The V gene is TRBV20-1, the J gene TRBJ1-6; D not certain. Germline V lookup: CDR1 DFQATT, CDR2 SNEGSKA (reference sequence). This CDR3 spans 12 amino acids. V dropped 8 bases and J dropped 13 bases, with 18 bases sitting between them. The CDR3 here is CSFSTDGLPLHF. The CDR3, as DNA: TGCAGTTTTTCCACGGACGGATTGCCCCTCCACTTT.

V is TRBV19 and J is TRBJ1-1, with a weak D call TRBD1 (6 bases). V lost 3 bases to trimming and J lost 1 base, with 12 bases between them. CDR1 and CDR2 (germline): LNHDA, SQIVND (reference sequence). CDR3 length: 15 amino acids. CDR3 in amino acids: CASSIGGAGNTEAFF. CDR3 DNA: TGTGCCAGTAGTATTGGGGGCGCGGGGAACACTGAAGCTTTCTTT.

The chain has TRBV20-1 and TRBJ2-1; TRBD2 matches at 10 bases. Germline-derived CDR1 and CDR2 are DFQATT and SNEGSKA (reference sequence). CDR3 length: 13 residues. The V gene end was trimmed by 6 bases and the J gene end by 6 bases; junction bases not matched to a gene: 5. CDR3 loop: CSAPRLAGNEQFF. DNA for the CDR3: TGCAGTGCGCCGAGACTAGCGGGCAATGAGCAGTTCTTC.

This chain uses TRBV20-1 with TRBJ2-7, with 11 positions matching TRBD2. Germline-derived CDR1 and CDR2 are DFQATT and SNEGSKA (reference sequence). The CDR3 covers 14 residues. Trimming at V came to 1 base and at J to 6 bases, leaving 5 bases not matched to a gene. CDR3 in amino acids: CSARVGTSGCEQYF. The DNA for the CDR3 is TGCAGTGCTAGAGTCGGGACTAGCGGCTGCGAGCAGTACTTC.

This clonotype was detected many times. The chain joins TRBV20-1 to TRBJ2-6; TRBD2 is a possible D gene (5 bases). Per germline, CDR1 DFQATT and CDR2 SNEGSKA (reference sequence). The V gene lost 3 bases and the J gene lost 1 base, with 7 bases spanning the gap. The CDR3 length is 14 residues. Here the CDR3 reads CSARRGSGANVLTF. As DNA, the CDR3 is TGCAGTGCTAGGAGAGGGTCTGGGGCCAACGTCCTGACTTTC.

The chain combines TRBV7-9 with TRBJ2-2; 13 bases agree with TRBD2. From germline, CDR1 is SEHNR and CDR2 FQNEAQ (reference sequence). J was trimmed by 5 bases and V by 5 bases; bases with no gene match: 17. The CDR3 runs 20 residues. CDR3: CASSPRLLLAGGPVTGELFF. The CDR3 region has the DNA TGTGCCAGCAGCCCCCGTCTGTTACTAGCGGGAGGGCCCGTAACCGGGGAGCTGTTTTTT.

This clonotype was seen only once. No conserved phenylalanine or tryptophan ends this CDR3, so it is likely a read error. It is unclear where the CDR3 begins or ends on the DNA, so no DNA is shown, and the CDR3 is as TCRdb lists it. The V gene is TRBV6-1, the J gene TRBJ2-1. The germline V gene encodes CDR1 MNHNS and CDR2 SASEGT. The CDR3 spans 10 residues, counting both ends. CDR3 sequence reads: CASSDWAENT.

The table lists this clonotype with a few counts. The chain couples TRBV30 to TRBJ2-2, with 7 bases aligning to TRBD2. This CDR3 has 12 amino acids. In germline, CDR1 is GTSNPN, CDR2 SVGIG (reference sequence). CDR3 in amino acids: CGKRQGGGELFF. The CDR3 DNA follows: TGTGGCAAGAGGCAGGGAGGGGGGGAGCTGTTTTTT.

The table lists this clonotype with many counts. This chain connects TRBV6-6 to TRBJ2-5, with TRBD2 matching 10 bases. The CDR3 is 14 amino acids. V dropped 7 bases and J dropped 5; count of bases not matched to a gene: 7. The germline V gene encodes CDR1 MNHNY and CDR2 SVGAGI (reference sequence). The CDR3 nucleotides read TGTGCCAGCAATGAAGCGGGAGGGCCGGAGACCCAGTACTTC. This gives the protein CASNEAGGPETQYF.